This entry concerns a single T cell receptor beta chain. The antigen this receptor binds is unknown. Base-call qualities are not available, and no considerably larger clone is one nucleotide away. The immunoSEQ Assay was the method used to sequence TCRbeta CDR3 regions. After extraction, genomic DNA underwent amplification by bias-controlled multiplex PCR, followed by high-throughput sequencing. On the authors' methods: Collapsing and filtering of sequences were performed to quantify the absolute abundance of each unique TCRbeta CDR3 region. T cell fraction was estimated by normalizing TCRbeta template counts to usable DNA, with usable DNA measured through amplification of reference genes found in all nucleated cells. Repertoire TCRs were annotated as SARS-CoV-2-specific when V gene, CDR3 amino acid sequence and J gene were exactly matched to a known reactive TCR set. The reference SARS-CoV-2 TCR set came from MIRA and was filtered for enrichment in COVID-19-positive ImmuneCODE repertoires, removing public or cross-reactive TCRs. Using the MIRA antigens, annotated TCRs were further analysed by specific ORF or by position within an ORF. Breadth was defined as the number of annotated unique rearrangements divided by the total number of unique productive rearrangements, and depth was defined as the summed frequency of the annotated unique rearrangements. Two-sided Wilcoxon rank-sum tests were used to compare TCR breadth between groups. Entries here come from immuneACCESS through TCRdb and include only in-frame sequences with V and J called. Some clones fail to appear in such tables; in the studies checked, an unresolved V gene covers under half of the shortfall, and the cause of the remainder is unknown. V and J calls and clone size are copied from that table; D and trimming were computed from the DNA. The table for this sample lists around 300,000 clones; less than 90% of them were counted only once. In total, the top ten clones hold about 10% of the sample.

Explained via the paper, the treatment or condition label denotes: some 20 received Ad26.COV2.S at low or high dose, single or two shots; a few received placebo; per-sample allocation not given. For vaccine and placebo recipients, the sequenced repertoires came from samples collected on day 63 after the first injection. Cohort 1b enrolled 20 to 30 adults aged 18-55 years at a single site in Boston, USA, between 29 July and 7 August 2020. Ad26.COV2.S consisted of a replication-incompetent adenovirus type 26 vector by which a prefusion-stabilized SARS-CoV-2 spike protein from the original Wuhan strain was expressed. This sample stems from a study of Ad26.COV2.S vaccination and SARS-CoV-2 variants (dated by TCRdb to about 2021). With respect to the entire study: Donors in the vaccine arm were drawn from COV1001, a phase I-IIa trial of Ad26.COV2.S in healthy adults that was multicentre, randomized, double-blind and placebo-controlled. Ad26.COV2.S was administered intramuscularly at a dose of 5x10^10 or 1x10^11 viral particles, either as one shot or as two shots given 56 days apart. TCRbeta repertoire sequencing was used to assess the specificity and breadth of SARS-CoV-2-reactive T cell receptors after Ad26.COV2.S vaccination. A total of around 32 samples were included in the TCR-sequenced set, comprising some 20 Ad26.COV2.S vaccine recipients, 5 placebo recipients and 8 SARS-CoV-2 convalescent individuals. Trial participants were randomized into five groups of five: low-dose or high-dose Ad26.COV2.S given once or twice, or placebo on both occasions. Blinding of investigators to trial group allocation was maintained during experiments and outcome assessment. The paper's findings and limits, for the study overall: Comparing responses between vaccine doses or regimens was not something the study was powered to do. The authors noted that total T cell responses may have been underestimated by the TCR breadth and depth analyses. Vaccine and placebo recipients had similar non-spike TCR breadth, a finding consistent with the vaccine containing only spike. Compared with placebo recipients, Ad26.COV2.S recipients showed higher spike-specific TCR breadth (P = 0.0014). After vaccination, substantial breadth of spike-specific CD8+ and CD4+ T cell responses was reported.

Trimming removed 5 bases from V and 0 bases from J, leaving 11 bases between the germline ends. From the cysteine up to the phenylalanine, the CDR3 has a length of 15 residues. The kept DNA is CDR3 alone, 45 bases in frame from the first base. As encoded in the germline V gene (reference sequence), CDR1 is GTSNPN while CDR2 is SVGIG. This clonotype originated in a person aged 18-60 years who received the Ad26.COV2.S COVID-19 vaccine or a placebo. The sequence joins TRBV30 to TRBJ1-6; TRBD1 is perhaps the D gene, given 5 matching bases. This specimen was peripheral blood, taken in a trial of Ad26.COV2.S vaccine versus placebo. The sequenced DNA: TGTGCCTGGGATGGGGGGAGCTCCTATAATTCACCCCTCCACTTT. This gives the protein CAWDGGSSYNSPLHF.